This record covers a single TCR beta chain. The antigen is unknown. As for time point: baseline pretreatment blood. As to treatment: 15 Gy SBRT to primary tumor, nephrectomy 4 weeks later. Germline loops: CDR1 ENHRY, CDR2 SYGVKD. The trim removed 4 bases at V and 4 bases at J, leaving 12 bases unmatched. The CDR3 totals 16 residues. Clones were sequenced by immunoSEQ multiplex PCR, and TCRdb holds only the in-frame ones, with some missing. The sample shows around 140,000 clones, around four fifths of them seen only once. This sample is part of a study of radiation and T cells in renal cell carcinoma. Study-wide results and caveats: In blood, top tumor clones expanded by 2 weeks, shrinking by 4.

The V gene is TRBV10-3, the J gene TRBJ1-1, with 7 positions matching TRBD1. Sequencing was performed on blood, taken from a patient whose treatment included radiotherapy and nephrectomy. This clonotype was obtained from a woman aged 45-65 years with renal cell carcinoma. The CDR3: CAISGGLQGSRTEAFF. DNA of the CDR3: TGTGCCATCAGTGGGGGCTTACAGGGGAGTCGCACTGAAGCTTTCTTT.